This T cell receptor beta chain was observed in a study of blood T cells in healthy people across ages. Study-level information: Capturing about one barcoded beta molecule per two T cells was achieved by template switching.

Unmatched junction bases numbered 11, after V lost 2 bases and J lost 6 bases. Germline V gene sequence: CDR1 MGHRA, CDR2 YSYEKL. The CDR3 loop spans 16 amino acids. Study results and limitations: Naive and antigen-experienced cells were not separated, limiting conclusive comparison. The fall in TCR beta diversity per million T cells was roughly linear with age.

This clonotype occurred a few times. Its antigen is not identified. Combining a sample-barcoded 5' primer with a J-beta primer mix, a second PCR ran for 7 to 11 cycles. Via MiXCR, TCRdb re-called the 5' RACE reads, giving one row per CDR3 protein. Of fewer than 650,000 distinct CDR3 sequences listed, about 29% are singletons. These data were likewise used in another study, on T cells of mothers and their children.

This clonotype was sampled from a boy younger than 10 in good health. The rearrangement links TRBV4-1 to TRBJ1-2; TRBD1 aligns across 8 bases. Sequenced input: blood. The CDR3 is CASSQLVRGRAHGYTF. The CDR3 nucleotides are TGCGCCAGCAGCCAACTTGTCAGGGGGCGAGCCCATGGCTACACCTTC.